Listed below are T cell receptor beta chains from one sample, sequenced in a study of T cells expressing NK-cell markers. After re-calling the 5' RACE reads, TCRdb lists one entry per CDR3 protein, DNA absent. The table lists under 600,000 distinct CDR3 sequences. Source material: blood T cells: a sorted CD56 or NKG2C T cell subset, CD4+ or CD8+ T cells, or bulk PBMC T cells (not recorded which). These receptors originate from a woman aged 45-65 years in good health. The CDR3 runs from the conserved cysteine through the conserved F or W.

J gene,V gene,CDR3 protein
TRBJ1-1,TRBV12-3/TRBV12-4,CASSFSRLEAFF
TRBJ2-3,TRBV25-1,CASSEGLAGDSVDTQYF
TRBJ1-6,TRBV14,CASSQDNSPRIAPLHF
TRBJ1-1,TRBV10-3,CAIRDPDSDEAFF
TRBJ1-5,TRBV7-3,CASSLPTGTGVPFSNQPQHF
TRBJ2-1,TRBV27,CASSLRGSPEQFF
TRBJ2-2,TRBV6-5,CASTRQGQVGTGELFF
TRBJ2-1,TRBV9,CASSVDTGGNEQFF
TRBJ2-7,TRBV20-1,CSTLLTSGGGYEQYF
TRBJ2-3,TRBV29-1,CSVREGLVIRTDTQYF
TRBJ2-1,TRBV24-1,CATSDFGLAGEHEQFF
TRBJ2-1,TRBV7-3,CASSISGSYNEQFF
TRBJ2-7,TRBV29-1,CSFGRTADEQYF
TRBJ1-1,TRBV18,CASSVTQGKKNTEAFF
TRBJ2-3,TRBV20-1,CSAPFPASGRADTQYF
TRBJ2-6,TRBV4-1,CASSLVGQLAGWAGANVLTF
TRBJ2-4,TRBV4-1,CASSQRDSMNIQYF
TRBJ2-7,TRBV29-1,CSVALSYEQYF
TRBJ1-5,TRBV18,CASSPLSGSGQPQHF
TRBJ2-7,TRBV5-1,CASRSGSGSYEQYF
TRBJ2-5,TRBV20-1,CSARTPTSGRLETQYF
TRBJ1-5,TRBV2,CASSERMISNQPQHF
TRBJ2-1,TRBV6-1,CASSVTSGRSYNEQFF